This paragraph covers one T cell receptor beta chain sequence. No antigen is known for it. Within one base of it there is no much larger clone, and no base qualities were kept. The data derive from a study of T-cell reconstitution after alpha-beta-depleted transplantation in children (dated by TCRdb to 2016 to 2017). Broadly, across the study: Using TCR repertoire profiling, the study followed T-cell immune reconstitution in a quantitative way in children after TCRalphabeta/CD19-depleted allogeneic hematopoietic cell transplantation.

Receptors were amplified or captured by PCR. These reads were obtained on an Illumina HiSeq 2500. TCR library preparation used molecular barcoding, with unique molecular identifiers applied to normalize quantification of the TCRbeta repertoire. Starting from the raw public reads, TCRdb applied fastp trimming at Q25, assembled clones with MiXCR and retained in-frame beta chains. Rows with a matching CDR3 protein are joined into one entry that keeps the most common DNA and genes. The sample table holds hundreds of thousands of distinct CDR3 sequences, of which roughly 18% were seen once. The biggest ten clones account for roughly two fifths of the sample. General findings and caveats noted by the study authors: The apparently early recovery of alphabetaT-cell counts about two months after transplant reportedly depended on only several hundred rapidly expanded clones that came from non-depleted graft cells. Over subsequent months, a decline in hyperexpanded clone frequencies was noted, and after one year, T-cell counts and TCRbeta diversity were mostly ascribed to newly produced T cells. In some patients, the high TCRbeta diversity seen at day 60 was put down to recipient T cells and intrathymic progenitors that had survived conditioning.

Per the publication, the treatment or condition label means: allogeneic hematopoietic cell transplantation with graft depleted of TCRalphabeta T cells and CD19 B cells. The children who served as transplant recipients had been given grafts of TCRalphabeta/CD19-depleted allogeneic hematopoietic cells. The sequence was obtained from a male patient between 2 and 15 years old who had a stem cell transplant for acute lymphoblastic leukemia, so the T cells may come from the graft donor. Specimen: PBMCs, mostly from graft donor cells, collected 360 days after TCRalphabeta/CD19-depleted stem cell transplant.

Read as DNA, the sequence is TGCGCCAGCAGCTTCTCGGGGACAATGGGTTCCAACTCCGGGGAGCTGTTTTTT. Its product reads: CASSFSGTMGSNSGELFF. The chain uses TRBV5-1 and TRBJ2-2, and perhaps TRBD1 as D gene, on 6 matching bases. The CDR3 runs 18 amino acids, cysteine and phenylalanine included. Left in the record is the CDR3 DNA by itself, 54 bases read in frame from the first base. V drops 2 bases and J drops 6 bases, leaving 23 bases in between. CDR1 and CDR2, looked up from the germline V gene, are SGHRS and YFSETQ.